A single sample gave rise to the 26 T cell receptor beta chains below, sequenced in a study of T cell repertoires in aging, cancer and after chemotherapy. Peripheral blood genomic DNA, not sorted cells or RNA, was the template. Multiplex touch-down PCR with TRB-A/B primers amplified rearranged V-D-J TRB sequences. TCRdb re-called the multiplex PCR reads with MiXCR, one entry per CDR3 protein. The sample contains about 10,000 distinct CDR3 sequences, about 38% of which appear only once. Sequenced: blood. All receptors derive from a human donor in good health.

This clonotype has only a few counts. V usage is TRBV5-1 and J usage is TRBJ1-6; D is uncertain. V shed 0 bases and J shed 2 bases, with 9 bases lying between them. This CDR3 region has 16 residues. Germline-derived CDR1 and CDR2 are SGHRS and YFSETQ. The CDR3 DNA reads as TGCGCCAGCAGCTTGGCGGGGATCGCCTATAATTCACCCCTCCACTTT. Amino acid sequence: CASSLAGIAYNSPLHF.

The chain joins TRBV27 to TRBJ1-5; 8 positions match TRBD1. Germline V gene lookup returns CDR1 MNHEY and CDR2 SMNVEV (reference sequence). This CDR3 is built from 16 residues. With 6 bases clipped from V and 4 bases from J, the junction kept 11 bases outside the gene matches. Here the CDR3 reads CASSHWSTGGNQPQHF. CDR3 DNA sequence: TGTGCCAGCAGCCACTGGAGCACAGGGGGTAATCAGCCCCAGCATTTT.

The chain's CDR3 is CASSLGGREFYEQYF. The DNA for the CDR3 is TGTGCCAGCAGCTTGGGGGGGCGGGAGTTCTACGAGCAGTACTTC. This chain uses TRBV5-6 with TRBJ2-7; D might be TRBD2 (7 bases). This CDR3 comprises 15 residues. V lost 0 bases to trimming and J lost 3 bases, with 13 bases between them. Per germline, CDR1 SGHDT and CDR2 YYEEEE.

The chain employs TRBV6-2 or TRBV6-3 and TRBJ2-1; weak D call: TRBD1 (6 bases). The CDR3 spans 17 residues. Deletions cut 4 bases from V and 2 bases from J, with 18 bases between. The germline V gene encodes CDR1 MNHEY and CDR2 SVGEGT. CDR3 sequence reads: CASSFLMGTFTYNEQFF. CDR3 bases: TGTGCCAGCAGTTTCCTGATGGGGACATTCACCTACAATGAGCAGTTCTTC.

This clonotype was seen once. V gene TRBV30 combines with J gene TRBJ2-3; D unresolved. The CDR3 is made up of 13 amino acids. Between the trimmed V and J ends, which lost 2 bases and 6 bases, there was a span of 12 bases. Germline assignment: CDR1 GTSNPN and CDR2 SVGIG (reference sequence). The CDR3 DNA reads TGTGCCTGGAGTCCGACCTCTCCGGATACGCAGTATTTT. Protein: CAWSPTSPDTQYF. The whole variable domain, filled in from reference TRBV30 and TRBJ2-3, reads SQTIHQWPATLVQPVGSPLSLECTVEGTSNPNLYWYRQAAGRGLQLLFYSVGIGQISSEVPQNLSASRPQDRQFILSSKKLLLSDSGFYLCAWSPTSPDTQYFGPGTRLTVL.

This clonotype has more than one count but fewer than ten. The chain employs TRBV6-1 and TRBJ2-5, with 12 positions matching TRBD2. Trimming at V came to 6 bases and at J to 9 bases, leaving 11 bases not matched to a gene. CDR1 is MNHNS and CDR2 is SASEGT in the germline V gene. This CDR3 has 15 amino acids. CDR3 sequence: CASRALAGGAGAQYF. In DNA, the CDR3 is TGTGCCAGCAGGGCCCTAGCGGGAGGGGCCGGGGCCCAGTACTTC.

The V gene is TRBV28, the J gene TRBJ1-2, with 11 positions matching TRBD1. The length of the CDR3 is 14 residues. Trimming cost V 2 bases and J 7 bases; bases outside gene matches: 3. Germline values: CDR1 MDHEN, CDR2 SYDVKM. The CDR3 protein is CASSLGQGARGYTF. For the CDR3, the DNA is TGTGCCAGCAGTTTAGGACAGGGGGCTCGTGGCTACACCTTC.

This chain connects TRBV27 to TRBJ2-3; D is unclear. The CDR3 sequence is 15 residues long. V gave up 8 bases and J gave up 2 bases, with 17 bases separating them. Germline assignment: CDR1 MNHEY and CDR2 SMNVEV (reference sequence). The CDR3, as DNA: TGTGCCAGCCTCCGGACGGCCGGATCCACAGATACGCAGTATTTT. This encodes CASLRTAGSTDTQYF.

The table lists this clonotype with a few counts. This sequence joins TRBV27 and TRBJ2-7; weak D call: TRBD1 (6 bases). Per the germline V gene, CDR1 is MNHEY and CDR2 is SMNVEV (reference sequence). Trimming removed 0 bases from V and 7 bases from J, with 13 bases in between. The CDR3 runs to 14 residues. The chain's CDR3 is CASSLSKAGDEQYF. CDR3 DNA: TGTGCCAGCAGTTTATCGAAGGCAGGGGATGAGCAGTACTTC.

This clonotype turned up a few times. V usage is TRBV19 and J usage is TRBJ2-7; 8 nucleotides line up with TRBD1. The CDR3 spans 13 residues. Unmatched junction bases numbered 4, after V lost 6 bases and J lost 3 bases. Germline-derived CDR1 and CDR2 are LNHDA and SQIVND (reference sequence). In nucleotides, the CDR3 is TGTGCCAGTAGCAGGGACAGGAGCTACGAGCAGTACTTC. Its translation: CASSRDRSYEQYF.

This clonotype rates as medium-sized. The rearrangement uses TRBV29-1 and TRBJ2-7, with 11 bases lining up with TRBD2. The CDR3 totals 13 residues. V shed 7 bases, J shed 2 bases, and the junction held 4 bases outside the gene matches. Germline V gene lookup returns CDR1 SQVTM and CDR2 ANQGSEA. CDR3 bases: TGCAGCGCTTCTAGCGGGAGGACCTACGAGCAGTACTTC. It translates to CSASSGRTYEQYF.

On this clonotype: With a much larger clone just one base away, this may be a read error. Because it lacks the conserved phenylalanine or tryptophan at the end, this CDR3 is likely a read error. V usage is TRBV29-1 and J usage is TRBJ2-1; TRBD2 matches 9 bases. The V and J ends lost 0 bases and 4 bases, in that order; junction bases with no gene match: 4. Germline V lookup: CDR1 SQVTM, CDR2 ANQGSEA. The CDR3 spans 15 residues. The CDR3 DNA sequence: TGCAGCGTTGAAGATCGTAGCGGGAGATACAATGAGCAGTTCATC. Its translation is CSVEDRSGRYNEQFI.

This clonotype was observed a few times. The chain links TRBV6-1 to TRBJ2-1, with 13 bases that match TRBD2. J was trimmed by 8 bases and V by 8 bases; bases with no gene match: 9. Per germline, CDR1 MNHNS and CDR2 SASEGT. The length of the CDR3 is 15 residues. The chain's CDR3 is CASSGLAGRLDEQFF. The CDR3 nucleotides are TGTGCCAGCTCGGGACTAGCGGGGCGGTTGGATGAGCAGTTCTTC.

V usage is TRBV30 and J usage is TRBJ2-1; TRBD2 aligns across 14 bases. The length of the CDR3 is 16 residues. Germline trimming cut 0 bases from V and 7 bases from J; bases unmatched to any gene: 5. Germline V gene data show CDR1 as GTSNPN and CDR2 as SVGIG (reference sequence). The CDR3 loop is CAWSVLGLAGENEQFF. The CDR3 bases are TGTGCCTGGAGTGTACTGGGACTAGCGGGAGAAAATGAGCAGTTCTTC.

J is TRBJ1-6 and V is TRBV5-4, with TRBD1 as a possible D gene (5 bases). Germline V gives CDR1 SGHNT, CDR2 YYREEE (reference sequence). CDR3 size: 17 residues. V was trimmed by 3 bases and J by 5 bases, leaving 18 bases between them. The CDR3 DNA follows: TGTGCCAGCAGCTCCCTGGGTGGGGGACTAAATAATTCACCCCTCCACTTT. Amino acid sequence: CASSSLGGGLNNSPLHF.

This clonotype is labeled as medium-sized. This chain joins TRBV29-1 and TRBJ2-3, with a possible D match to TRBD2 (5 bases). Trimming cost V 3 bases and J 4 bases, with 8 bases left between them. Germline values: CDR1 SQVTM, CDR2 ANQGSEA. CDR3 length equals 12 residues. The CDR3, as DNA: TGCAGCGTTGATGAGGGCTCAGATACGCAGTATTTT. This gives the protein CSVDEGSDTQYF.

This chain uses TRBV6-5 with TRBJ2-3; 8 bases align to TRBD2. Germline values: CDR1 MNHEY, CDR2 SVGAGI. J lost 2 bases, V lost 4 bases, and 8 bases had no gene match. The CDR3 has 16 residues. The CDR3 region is CASSFGRAVDTDTQYF. CDR3 DNA: TGTGCCAGCAGTTTCGGGAGGGCAGTTGACACAGATACGCAGTATTTT.

This clonotype is medium-sized. The chain employs TRBV11-1 and TRBJ2-2, with TRBD2 matching over 7 bases. This CDR3 has 15 residues. Per germline, CDR1 SGHAT and CDR2 FQDESV (reference sequence). V was pared by 1 base and J by 7 bases, with 6 bases of the junction left unmatched. The CDR3 is CASSLEITGGGELFF. CDR3 nucleotides: TGTGCCAGCAGCTTAGAGATCACGGGAGGCGGGGAGCTGTTTTTT.

This clonotype is labeled as medium-sized. This sequence joins TRBV29-1 and TRBJ2-5; 12 nucleotides match TRBD1. The CDR3 contains 14 residues. V was clipped by 6 bases and J by 4 bases; unmatched bases: 6. Germline V gene sequence: CDR1 SQVTM, CDR2 ANQGSEA. CDR3 amino acids: CSVDGTGGRETQYF. CDR3 DNA sequence: TGCAGCGTCGACGGGACAGGGGGCAGAGAGACCCAGTACTTC.

The chain uses TRBV5-4 and TRBJ1-1; D gene unclear. There are 16 residues in the CDR3. From germline, CDR1 is SGHNT and CDR2 YYREEE (reference sequence). Trimming left V 4 bases short and J 9 bases short, with 25 bases between. The CDR3 reads CASSPGPASTKTQAFF. DNA of the CDR3: TGTGCCAGCAGCCCTGGCCCAGCCTCGACAAAGACGCAAGCTTTCTTT.

V usage is TRBV6-2 or TRBV6-3 and J usage is TRBJ2-3; D gene ambiguous. This CDR3 region has 12 residues. The V gene's germline CDR1 is MNHEY and CDR2 SVGEGT. The V end was cut by 3 bases, the J end by 3 bases, with 4 bases between. The CDR3 sequence: CASSYGTDTQYF. Written as DNA, the CDR3 is TGTGCCAGCAGTTATGGGACAGATACGCAGTATTTT.

The rearrangement joins TRBV19 to TRBJ1-5; D not certain. Germline-derived CDR1 and CDR2 are LNHDA and SQIVND (reference sequence). The CDR3 covers 15 residues. Trimming took off 4 bases at V and 0 bases at J, with 10 bases between the two ends. CDR3 in amino acids: CASSRQMYSNQPQHF. DNA of the CDR3: TGTGCCAGTAGTAGGCAGATGTATAGCAATCAGCCCCAGCATTTT.

The chain carries TRBV19 and TRBJ2-2; 8 bases match TRBD1. This CDR3 has 13 amino acids. V shed 6 bases, J shed 8 bases, and the junction held 5 bases outside the gene matches. The germline V gene has CDR1 LNHDA and CDR2 SQIVND (reference sequence). CDR3 nucleotides: TGTGCCAGTAGCAGGACAGGGACTGGGGAGCTGTTTTTT. It is translated as CASSRTGTGELFF.

This clonotype is classed as medium-sized (0.01 to 0.1%). The chain uses TRBV19 and TRBJ2-1; 10 bases align to TRBD2. J was trimmed by 7 bases and V by 6 bases; bases with no gene match: 6. CDR3 length: 14 amino acids. Germline values: CDR1 LNHDA, CDR2 SQIVND (reference sequence). This CDR3 reads CASSLLAGRNEQFF. As DNA, the CDR3 is TGTGCCAGTAGCTTACTAGCGGGAAGGAATGAGCAGTTCTTC.

This clonotype was seen more than once but under ten times. The chain joins TRBV6-5 to TRBJ2-1; 16 bases map to TRBD2. V dropped 4 bases and J dropped 8; count of bases not matched to a gene: 2. Germline assignment: CDR1 MNHEY and CDR2 SVGAGI. The CDR3 is 15 residues long. The CDR3 nucleotides read TGTGCCAGCAGTTCGGGACTAGCGGGAGGGTATGAGCAGTTCTTC. It codes for CASSSGLAGGYEQFF.

By share of the sample, this clonotype is medium-sized. The chain employs TRBV29-1 and TRBJ2-1, with D unresolved. Germline CDR1 is SQVTM and CDR2 is ANQGSEA. V was clipped by 1 base and J by 8 bases, with 6 bases between them. The CDR3 is 11 amino acids. This chain's CDR3 is CSVEGVDEQFF. CDR3 nucleotide sequence: TGCAGCGTTGAAGGGGTCGATGAGCAGTTCTTC.